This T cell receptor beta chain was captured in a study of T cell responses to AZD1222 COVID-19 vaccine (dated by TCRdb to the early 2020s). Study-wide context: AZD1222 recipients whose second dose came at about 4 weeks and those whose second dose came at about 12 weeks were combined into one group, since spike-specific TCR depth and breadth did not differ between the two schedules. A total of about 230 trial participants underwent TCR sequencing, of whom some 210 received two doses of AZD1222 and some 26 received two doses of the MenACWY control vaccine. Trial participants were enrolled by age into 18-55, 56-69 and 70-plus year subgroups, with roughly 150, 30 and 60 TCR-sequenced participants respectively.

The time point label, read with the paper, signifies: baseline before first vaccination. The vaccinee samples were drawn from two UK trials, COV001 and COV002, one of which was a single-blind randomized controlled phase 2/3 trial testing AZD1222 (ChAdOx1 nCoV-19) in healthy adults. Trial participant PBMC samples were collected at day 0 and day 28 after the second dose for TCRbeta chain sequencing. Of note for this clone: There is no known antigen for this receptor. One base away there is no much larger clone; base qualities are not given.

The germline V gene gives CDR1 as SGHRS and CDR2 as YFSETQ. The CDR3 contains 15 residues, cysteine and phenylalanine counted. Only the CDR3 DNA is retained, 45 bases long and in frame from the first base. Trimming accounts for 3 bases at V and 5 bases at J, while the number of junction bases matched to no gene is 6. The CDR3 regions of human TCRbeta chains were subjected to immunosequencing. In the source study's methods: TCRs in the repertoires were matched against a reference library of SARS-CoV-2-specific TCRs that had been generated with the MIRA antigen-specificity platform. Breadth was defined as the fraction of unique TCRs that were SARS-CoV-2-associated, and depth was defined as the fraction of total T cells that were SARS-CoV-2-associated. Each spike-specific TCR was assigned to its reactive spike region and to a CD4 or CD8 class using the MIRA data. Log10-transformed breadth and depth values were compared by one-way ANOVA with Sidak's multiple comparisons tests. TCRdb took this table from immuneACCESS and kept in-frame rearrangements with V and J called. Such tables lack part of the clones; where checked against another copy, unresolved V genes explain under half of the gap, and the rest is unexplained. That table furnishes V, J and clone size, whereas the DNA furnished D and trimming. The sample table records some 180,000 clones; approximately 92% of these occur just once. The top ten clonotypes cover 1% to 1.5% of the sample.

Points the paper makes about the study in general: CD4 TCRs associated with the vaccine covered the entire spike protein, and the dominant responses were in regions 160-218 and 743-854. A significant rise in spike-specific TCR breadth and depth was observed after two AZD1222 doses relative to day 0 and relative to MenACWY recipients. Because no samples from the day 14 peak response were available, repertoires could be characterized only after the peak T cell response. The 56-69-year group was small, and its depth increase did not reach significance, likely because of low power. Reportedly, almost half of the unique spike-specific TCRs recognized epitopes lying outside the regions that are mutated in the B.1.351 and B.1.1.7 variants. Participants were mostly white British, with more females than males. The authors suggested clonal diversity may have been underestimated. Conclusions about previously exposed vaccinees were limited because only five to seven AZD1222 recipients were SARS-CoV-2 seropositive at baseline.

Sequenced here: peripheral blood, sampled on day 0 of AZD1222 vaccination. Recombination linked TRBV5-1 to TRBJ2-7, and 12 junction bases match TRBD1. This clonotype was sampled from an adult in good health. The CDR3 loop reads CASSSSGTGGNEQYF. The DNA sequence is TGCGCCAGCAGCTCCAGCGGGACAGGGGGCAACGAGCAGTACTTC.